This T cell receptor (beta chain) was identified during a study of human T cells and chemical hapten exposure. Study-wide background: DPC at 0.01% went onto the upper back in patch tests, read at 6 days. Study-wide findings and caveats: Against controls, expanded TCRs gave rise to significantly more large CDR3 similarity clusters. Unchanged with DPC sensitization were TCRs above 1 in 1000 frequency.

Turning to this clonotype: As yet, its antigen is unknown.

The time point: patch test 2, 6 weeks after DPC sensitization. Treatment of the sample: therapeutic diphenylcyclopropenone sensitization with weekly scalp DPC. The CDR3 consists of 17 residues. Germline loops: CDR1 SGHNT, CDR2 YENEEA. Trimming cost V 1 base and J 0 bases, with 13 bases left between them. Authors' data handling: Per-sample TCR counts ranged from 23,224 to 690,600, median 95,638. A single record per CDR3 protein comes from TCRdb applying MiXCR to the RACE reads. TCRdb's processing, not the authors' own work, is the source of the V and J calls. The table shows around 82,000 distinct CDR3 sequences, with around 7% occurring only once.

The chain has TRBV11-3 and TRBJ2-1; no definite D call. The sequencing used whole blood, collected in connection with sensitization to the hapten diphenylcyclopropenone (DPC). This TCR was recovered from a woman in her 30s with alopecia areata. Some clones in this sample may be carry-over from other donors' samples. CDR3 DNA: TGTGCCAGCAGCTTAGTGGCGGCACTCAGCTCCTACAATGAGCAGTTCTTC. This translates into CASSLVAALSSYNEQFF.